This note documents a single T cell receptor (beta chain) sequence. The antigen is not known. The sort gate was single viable CD3+CD4+CD8-CD45RO+ cells for memory CD4+ T cells. CD4+ T cells were isolated by positive magnetic selection. Trimming left V 2 bases short and J 7 bases short, with 12 bases between. Germline assignment: CDR1 MRHNA and CDR2 SNTAGT. This CDR3 comprises 15 residues. The record originates from a study of memory CD4+ T cells and cytomegalovirus serostatus. Across the study: This sample comes from healthy Belgian adults, fewer than ten CMV seropositive, approximately 24 seronegative.

Method: immunoSEQ multiplex PCR; TCRdb's copy keeps in-frame clones and lacks some. The sample lists some 44,000 clones, 78% seen once, with around 0.6% in the top ten. Findings and caveats of the study: The CMV-associated TCR signature appears largely within the CD4+ memory repertoire. Of 164 reported CMV TCRbeta sequences, 67 were found in memory CD4+ repertoires.

The receptor was isolated from an adult in good health and CMV-seronegative. The sequenced sample consisted of memory CD4+ T cells from blood. The chain has TRBV6-4 and TRBJ1-6; D unclear. For the CDR3, the DNA is TGTGCCAGCAGTGACAGTCCGGTGGGCAATTCACCCCTCCACTTT. Its translation: CASSDSPVGNSPLHF.